The 28 T cell receptor beta chains in this list originate from one sample, sequenced in a study of T-cell reconstitution after alpha-beta-depleted transplantation in children. Using unique molecular identifiers, the investigators prepared the TCRbeta library. TCRdb reprocessed the PCR reads via MiXCR and lists one record per CDR3 protein. Of just under 350,000 distinct CDR3 sequences listed, around 15% were seen once; the top ten hold about 41%. The sample in question was PBMCs, mostly from graft donor cells, obtained 360 days after TCRalphabeta/CD19-depleted stem cell transplant. The receptors here all came from a male patient aged 2 to 10 who had a stem cell transplant for acute lymphoblastic leukemia, so the T cells may come from the graft donor.

The rearrangement joins TRBV7-2 to TRBJ2-7; 10 nucleotides line up with TRBD2. The CDR3 loop spans 19 amino acids. The germline CDR1 and CDR2 sequences are SGHTA and FQGNSA. J was trimmed by 4 bases and V by 1 base; bases with no gene match: 16. The CDR3 region has the DNA TGTGCCAGCAGCTTAGTGCCTCCTAGCGGGGGAGGTCCCATATACGAGCAGTACTTC. This sequence encodes CASSLVPPSGGGPIYEQYF.

This clonotype has ten or more counts. The chain joins TRBV4-3 to TRBJ2-4; D might be TRBD1 (5 bases). V lost 0 bases and J lost 9, with 9 bases in between. This CDR3 region has 13 residues. Germline CDR1 is LGHNA and CDR2 is YSLEER. In DNA, the CDR3 is TGCGCCAGCAGCCAAGATGTGGACACCATTCAGTACTTC. It encodes CASSQDVDTIQYF.

The chain couples TRBV6-1 to TRBJ1-4; maybe TRBD1 (5 bases). CDR1 and CDR2 from the germline V gene are MNHNS and SASEGT. The CDR3 runs to 15 residues. V was pared by 4 bases and J by 3 bases, with 12 bases between. CDR3: CASSAQGRSNEKLFF. CDR3 DNA: TGTGCCAGCAGTGCCCAGGGACGGTCTAATGAAAAACTGTTTTTT.

This clonotype has a handful of counts. This sequence joins TRBV28 and TRBJ2-7; TRBD1 might be the D (6 bases). Trimming shortened V by 2 bases and J by 3 bases, and 11 bases separated the two germline ends. This CDR3 contains 14 residues. Germline CDR1 MDHEN, CDR2 SYDVKM. CDR3 amino acids: CASSLGYRDYEQYF. The CDR3 nucleotides read TGTGCCAGCAGTTTAGGGTACAGGGACTACGAGCAGTACTTC.

The V and J genes are TRBV6-5 and TRBJ2-5; tentative D call: TRBD1 (5 bases). CDR3 size: 13 residues. V was pared by 2 bases and J by 7 bases, with 11 bases between. Germline V gene lookup returns CDR1 MNHEY and CDR2 SVGAGI. The CDR3 region has the DNA TGTGCCAGCAGTTACGGGCAGGGATGGACCCAGTACTTC. This gives the protein CASSYGQGWTQYF.

This chain links TRBV27 with TRBJ2-6; D possibly corresponds to TRBD2 (6 bases). The CDR3 is made up of 17 amino acids. Germline CDR1 is MNHEY and CDR2 is SMNVEV (reference sequence). Trimming stripped 3 bases from V and 0 bases from J, with 12 bases between. CDR3 region: CASSLTSPYSGANVLTF. In DNA, the CDR3 is TGTGCCAGCAGTTTGACTAGTCCTTACTCTGGGGCCAACGTCCTGACTTTC.

This clonotype was seen a handful of times. In DNA, the CDR3 is TGCGCCAGCATGGAGGCACTCGAGCAGTTCTTC. It specifies CASMEALEQFF. The genes are TRBV5-1 and TRBJ2-1, with TRBD2 as a possible D gene (5 bases). Germline values: CDR1 SGHRS, CDR2 YFSETQ. The ends were cut back, 6 bases at V and 10 bases at J, with 11 bases in the middle. CDR3 size: 11 residues.

The V gene is TRBV5-5, the J gene TRBJ2-5; 11 bases are a match to TRBD2. The germline V gene encodes CDR1 SGHKS and CDR2 YYEKEE (reference sequence). J was trimmed by 7 bases and V by 4 bases; bases with no gene match: 9. The CDR3 sequence is 15 residues long. CDR3 in DNA: TGTGCCAGCAGCGCGGGGACTAGCGGCAGTCGGACCCAGTACTTC. Protein sequence: CASSAGTSGSRTQYF.

This clonotype came up a few times. This chain connects TRBV6-2 or TRBV6-3 to TRBJ2-1; no reliable D call. Trimming stripped 5 bases from V and 3 bases from J, with 14 bases between. CDR3 length equals 15 residues. Germline V gene data show CDR1 as MNHEY and CDR2 as SVGEGT. The CDR3 reads CASSRQASNYNEQFF. The CDR3 region has the DNA TGTGCCAGCAGTAGGCAGGCCTCTAACTACAATGAGCAGTTCTTC.

The chain links TRBV29-1 to TRBJ1-2; D is possibly TRBD1 (6 bases). The CDR3 has 13 residues. CDR1 is SQVTM and CDR2 is ANQGSEA in the germline V gene. Trimming stripped 4 bases from V and 3 bases from J, with 12 bases between. CDR3 DNA: TGCAGCGTTGGCAAGGGGGTTCACTATGGCTACACCTTC. Its translation is CSVGKGVHYGYTF.

The chain uses TRBV27 and TRBJ2-7; possible D gene TRBD2, 6 bases. The CDR3 totals 15 residues. Germline CDR1 is MNHEY and CDR2 is SMNVEV (reference sequence). Trimming cost V 7 bases and J 0 bases, with 16 bases left between them. This CDR3 is CASIPRWRGSYEQYF. The CDR3 DNA follows: TGTGCCAGCATACCGCGGTGGAGGGGCTCCTACGAGCAGTACTTC.

This clonotype turned up a few times. The chain links TRBV4-3 to TRBJ2-5, with D unresolved. The ends were cut back, 0 bases at V and 1 base at J, with 12 bases in the middle. The germline gives CDR1 LGHNA, CDR2 YSLEER. The CDR3 runs to 16 residues. In DNA, the CDR3 is TGCGCCAGCAGCCAAGATTGGGCCAACCCCCAAGAGACCCAGTACTTC. It is translated as CASSQDWANPQETQYF.

This chain joins TRBV2 and TRBJ2-3, with 7 bases fitting TRBD2. Germline loops: CDR1 SNHLY, CDR2 FYNNEI. Trimming removed 3 bases from V and 7 bases from J; junction bases left unmatched: 7. The length of the CDR3 is 14 residues. CDR3 DNA sequence: TGTGCCAGCAGTGAGACTAGCCCCCAAAATACGCAGTATTTT. It codes for CASSETSPQNTQYF.

This clonotype was counted many times. The chain is built from TRBV5-1 and TRBJ2-1; 8 bases map to TRBD2. CDR3 length: 16 residues. Unmatched junction bases numbered 10, after V lost 1 base and J lost 7 bases. Germline values: CDR1 SGHRS, CDR2 YFSETQ. The CDR3 DNA reads as TGCGCCAGCAGCTTGACTAGCGGCCCTCTGGTAAATGAGCAGTTCTTC. Its protein product is CASSLTSGPLVNEQFF.

This clonotype has a count of ten or more. This sequence joins TRBV21-1 and TRBJ1-6. TRBV21-1 represents a pseudogene. The CDR3 spans 14 residues. CDR3 in amino acids: CASSKPYPDSGLHF. DNA for the CDR3: TGTGCCAGCAGCAAACCTTATCCTGACAGCGGCCTCCACTTT.

This clonotype was seen ten or more times. This chain links TRBV7-9 with TRBJ2-1; 7 nucleotides agree with TRBD2. Trimming at V came to 6 bases and at J to 9 bases, leaving 8 bases not matched to a gene. Germline values: CDR1 SEHNR, CDR2 FQNEAQ (reference sequence). The CDR3 loop spans 13 amino acids. This chain's CDR3 is CASSPLGEGEQFF. The CDR3 DNA is TGTGCCAGCAGTCCTCTAGGGGAGGGTGAGCAGTTCTTC. Based on the CDR3 plus reference TRBV7-9 and TRBJ2-1, the full variable domain is DTGVSQNPRHKITKRGQNVTFRCDPISEHNRLYWYRQTLGQGPEFLTYFQNEAQLEKSRLLSDRFSAERPKGSFSTLEIQRTEQGDSAMYLCASSPLGEGEQFFGPGTRLTVL.

The gene calls are TRBV4-3 and TRBJ1-2, with D possibly matching TRBD1 (5 bases). V dropped 0 bases and J dropped 6 bases, with 17 bases sitting between them. Germline loops: CDR1 LGHNA, CDR2 YSLEER. This CDR3 spans 16 amino acids. Written as DNA, the CDR3 is TGCGCCAGCAGCCAAGATCCAGCAGGGAGGACCGATGGCTACACCTTC. Amino acid sequence: CASSQDPAGRTDGYTF.

This clonotype was seen more than once but under ten times. CDR3 sequence (DNA): TGCAGTGCTAGACCCGAGGGACTTGGGAAAAACATTCAGTACTTC. This translates into CSARPEGLGKNIQYF. The chain links TRBV20-1 to TRBJ2-4, with D maybe TRBD2 (6 bases). The CDR3 is 15 residues long. CDR1 and CDR2 from the germline V gene are DFQATT and SNEGSKA (reference sequence). V was pared by 2 bases and J by 4 bases, with 15 bases between.

V and J are TRBV2 and TRBJ1-5; D is unresolved. Trimming pared 6 bases from V and 4 bases from J, leaving 16 bases between. The germline V gene has CDR1 SNHLY and CDR2 FYNNEI. The CDR3 runs 15 residues. This CDR3 is CASRVGVATNQPQHF. The CDR3, as DNA: TGTGCCAGCAGGGTGGGTGTGGCGACAAATCAGCCCCAGCATTTT. The full variable domain, completed using reference TRBV2 and TRBJ1-5, is EPEVTQTPSHQVTQMGQEVILRCVPISNHLYFYWYRQILGQKVEFLVSFYNNEISEKSEIFDDQFSVERPDGSNFTLKIRSTKLEDSAMYFCASRVGVATNQPQHFGDGTRLSIL.

This clonotype was picked up a small number of times. CDR3 sequence (DNA): TGTGCCAGCAGCTTAGGCCCAGGACAGACCAACACTGAAGCTTTCTTT. Its protein is CASSLGPGQTNTEAFF. V gene TRBV7-6 combines with J gene TRBJ1-1; D might be TRBD1 (6 bases). Looked up from germline, CDR1 is SGHVS and CDR2 is FNYEAQ. The CDR3 totals 16 residues. The V end was cut by 1 base, the J end by 2 bases, with 14 bases between.

The chain links TRBV6-5 to TRBJ1-2; D unclear. Trimming removed 6 bases at V and 2 bases at J, with 4 bases between. From germline, CDR1 is MNHEY and CDR2 SVGAGI. The CDR3 has 11 amino acids. The CDR3 is CASRRNYGYTF. CDR3 DNA sequence: TGTGCCAGCAGGAGAAACTATGGCTACACCTTC.

The chain uses TRBV27 and TRBJ1-1; 7 positions match TRBD1. The germline CDR1 and CDR2 sequences are MNHEY and SMNVEV (reference sequence). The CDR3 consists of 16 residues. The junction had 9 bases not matched to a gene; V was cut back by 0 bases and J by 5 bases. The DNA for the CDR3 is TGTGCCAGCAGTTTATCGCACCGACAGGGAGGAACTGAAGCTTTCTTT. The encoded protein is CASSLSHRQGGTEAFF.

The chain recombines TRBV30 with TRBJ2-7, with D possibly being TRBD1 or TRBD2 (5 bases each). CDR3 length: 15 residues. CDR1 is GTSNPN, CDR2 SVGIG, per germline (reference sequence). V shed 0 bases and J shed 0 bases, with 12 bases lying between them. CDR3 sequence (DNA): TGTGCCTGGAGTGTACTGGGGGACGGCTCCTACGAGCAGTACTTC. This translates into CAWSVLGDGSYEQYF.

The rearrangement uses TRBV28 and TRBJ2-3; the match to TRBD2 covers 12 bases. Germline values: CDR1 MDHEN, CDR2 SYDVKM. The V gene end was trimmed by 3 bases and the J gene end by 3 bases; junction bases not matched to a gene: 7. The CDR3 has 17 residues. This chain's CDR3 is CASSLPLAGGPTDTQYF. The CDR3 coding sequence is TGTGCCAGCAGTTTGCCTCTAGCGGGAGGGCCAACAGATACGCAGTATTTT.

The table lists this clonotype with a few counts. This chain uses TRBV14 with TRBJ2-1; possible D gene TRBD2, 5 bases. CDR1 SGHDN and CDR2 FVKESK come from the germline V gene. V was shortened by 3 bases and J by 3 bases, with 12 bases between the two germline ends. The CDR3 contains 15 residues. The CDR3 is CASSQEDRLYNEQFF. In DNA, the CDR3 is TGTGCCAGCAGCCAGGAGGACCGTCTCTACAATGAGCAGTTCTTC.

This clonotype was found a few times. The rearrangement links TRBV6-1 to TRBJ2-1; maybe TRBD1 (6 bases). The CDR3 totals 16 residues. The germline V gene has CDR1 MNHNS and CDR2 SASEGT. V lost 6 bases and J 0 bases, leaving 15 bases between the germline ends. The CDR3 bases are TGTGCCAGCAGCCCAGACAGGATAAGCTCCTACAATGAGCAGTTCTTC. Amino acids: CASSPDRISSYNEQFF.

The chain joins TRBV3-1 to TRBJ2-7; 12 bases match TRBD2. Germline-derived CDR1 and CDR2 are LGHDT and YNNKEL (reference sequence). This CDR3 has 21 residues. The ends lost 0 bases at V and 4 bases at J; junction bases unmatched: 19. Here the CDR3 DNA reads TGTGCCAGCAGCCAAGATACGATACTAGCGGGAGGACGGTCCAAGAGGTACGAGCAGTACTTC. Amino acid sequence: CASSQDTILAGGRSKRYEQYF.

This clonotype occurred a few times. This rearrangement joins TRBV3-1 to TRBJ2-7, with 8 nucleotides matching TRBD2. Trimming removed 3 bases from V and 4 bases from J; junction bases left unmatched: 5. The CDR3 covers 14 residues. Germline V gene sequence: CDR1 LGHDT, CDR2 YNNKEL (reference sequence). In nucleotides, the CDR3 is TGTGCCAGCAGCCACAGCGGGAGTGGTTACGAGCAGTACTTC. Its protein product is CASSHSGSGYEQYF.